This TCR beta chain was recovered during a study of T cells in Graves' hyperthyroidism and ophthalmopathy. Study findings and constraints: Ophthalmopathy was distinguished from stable hyperthyroidism by 13 V-J signatures.

The CDR3 has 13 amino acids. V lost 3 bases, J lost 3 bases, and 8 bases lay in between. Germline V gene data show CDR1 as MNHNS and CDR2 as SASEGT. Clinical symptoms, serum thyroxine, TRAb, thyroid ultrasound and orbital computed tomography established diagnosis. This clonotype came up many times. Its antigen is still unknown. Amplified TCR beta CDR3 regions came from RNA transcripts. A set of HTBI primers served as the primers for a first-round RT-PCR of the TCR CDR3. In TCRdb, the multiplex PCR reads were re-called with MiXCR into one record per CDR3 protein. The table includes 500,000 to 550,000 distinct CDR3 sequences, under 25% detected once.

The TCR comes from a man aged 18-30 years with Graves' hyperthyroidism. The sample comprised blood. The chain is built from TRBV6-1 and TRBJ1-2; TRBD1 might be the D (5 bases). This CDR3 reads CASSEWGDYGYTF. CDR3 in DNA: TGTGCCAGCAGTGAGTGGGGGGACTATGGCTACACCTTC.